This T cell receptor (beta chain) was identified in a study of breast tumors, draining lymph nodes, adjacent tissues. The ends were cut back, 7 bases at V and 4 bases at J, with 28 bases in the middle. Per germline, CDR1 DFQATT and CDR2 SNEGSKA (reference sequence). This CDR3 contains 17 residues. TCRdb recomputed calls from the multiplex PCR reads with MiXCR, one row per CDR3 protein. The data show about 130,000 distinct CDR3 sequences, around 24% seen once. This clonotype has just a few counts. Its antigen is as yet unknown. General observations from the study: Data only fit, rather than demonstrated, lymph node origin of most tumor T cells. Tumors had less TCR diversity than lymph nodes, more than nontumor tissue. Compared with basal-like, luminal-like tumors shared significantly more repertoire with nontumor tissue. Findings are consistent with lymph node origin and intratumoral expansion of most tumor T cells.

Breast cancer patients provided tissue from their axillary draining lymph nodes. The sample taken for sequencing was axillary lymph node tissue. The receptor was isolated from a female donor with breast cancer. Some clones in this sample may be carry-over from other donors' samples. This chain joins TRBV20-1 and TRBJ2-5, with D possibly TRBD2 on 6 matching bases. CDR3 coding DNA: TGCAGTGTTTCCCCCGGGGGTAGCGGCGTCGGAGGAGAGACCCAGTACTTC. Encoded protein: CSVSPGGSGVGGETQYF.